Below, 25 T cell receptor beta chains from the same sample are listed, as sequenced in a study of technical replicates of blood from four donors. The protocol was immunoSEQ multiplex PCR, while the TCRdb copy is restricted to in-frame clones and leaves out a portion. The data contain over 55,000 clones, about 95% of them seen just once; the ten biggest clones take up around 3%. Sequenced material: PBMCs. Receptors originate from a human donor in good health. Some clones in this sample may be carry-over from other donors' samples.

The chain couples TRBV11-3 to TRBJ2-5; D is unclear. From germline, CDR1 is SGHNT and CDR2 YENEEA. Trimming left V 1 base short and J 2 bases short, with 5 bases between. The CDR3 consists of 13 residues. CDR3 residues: CASSLGVQETQYF. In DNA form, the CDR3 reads TGTGCCAGCAGCTTAGGAGTACAAGAGACCCAGTACTTC. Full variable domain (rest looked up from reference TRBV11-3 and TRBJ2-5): EAGVVQSPRYKIIEKKQPVAFWCNPISGHNTLYWYLQNLGQGPELLIRYENEEAVDDSQLPKDRFSAERLKGVDSTLKIQPAELGDSAVYLCASSLGVQETQYFGPGTRLLVL.

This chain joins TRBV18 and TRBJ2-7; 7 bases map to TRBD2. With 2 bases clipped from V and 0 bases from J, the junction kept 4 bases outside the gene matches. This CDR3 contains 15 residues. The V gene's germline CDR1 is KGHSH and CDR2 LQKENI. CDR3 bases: TGTGCCAGCTCACCAAAGGCGGGAGCCTCCTACGAGCAGTACTTC. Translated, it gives CASSPKAGASYEQYF.

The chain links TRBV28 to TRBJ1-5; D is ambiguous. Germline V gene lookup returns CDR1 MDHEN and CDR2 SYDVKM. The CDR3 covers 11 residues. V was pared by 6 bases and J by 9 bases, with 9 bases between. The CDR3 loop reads CASSPPGPQHF. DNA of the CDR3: TGTGCCAGCAGCCCCCCGGGGCCCCAGCATTTT.

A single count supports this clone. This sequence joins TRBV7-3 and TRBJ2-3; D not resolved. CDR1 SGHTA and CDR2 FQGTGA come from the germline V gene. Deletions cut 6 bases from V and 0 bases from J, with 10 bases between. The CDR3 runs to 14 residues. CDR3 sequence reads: CASSLGISTDTQYF. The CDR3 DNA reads TGTGCCAGCAGTTTGGGCATAAGCACAGATACGCAGTATTTT.

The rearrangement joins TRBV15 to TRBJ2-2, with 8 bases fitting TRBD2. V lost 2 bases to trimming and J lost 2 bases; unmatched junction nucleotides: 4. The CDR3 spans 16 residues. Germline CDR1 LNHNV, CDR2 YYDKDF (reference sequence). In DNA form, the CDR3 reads TGTGCCACCAGCAGAAGACTAGCGAGAAACACCGGGGAGCTGTTTTTT. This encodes CATSRRLARNTGELFF.

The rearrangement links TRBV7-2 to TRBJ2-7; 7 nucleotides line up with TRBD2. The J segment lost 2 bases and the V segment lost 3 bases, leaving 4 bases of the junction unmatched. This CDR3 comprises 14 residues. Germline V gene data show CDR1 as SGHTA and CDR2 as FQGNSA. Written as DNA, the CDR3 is TGTGCCAGCAGCTTTGGGGGGGGACCCTACGAGCAGTACTTC. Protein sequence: CASSFGGGPYEQYF.

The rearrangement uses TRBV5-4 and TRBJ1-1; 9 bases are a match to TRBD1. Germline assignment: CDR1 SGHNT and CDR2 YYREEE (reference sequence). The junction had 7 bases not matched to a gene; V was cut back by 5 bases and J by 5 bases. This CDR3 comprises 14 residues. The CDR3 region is CASSYRGRGTEAFF. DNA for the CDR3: TGTGCCAGCAGTTACAGGGGGCGCGGGACTGAAGCTTTCTTT.

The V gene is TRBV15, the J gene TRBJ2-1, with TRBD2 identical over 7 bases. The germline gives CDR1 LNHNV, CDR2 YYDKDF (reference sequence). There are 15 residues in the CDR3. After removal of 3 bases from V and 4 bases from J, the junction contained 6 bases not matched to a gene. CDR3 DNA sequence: TGTGCCACCAGCAGGCAGGGAGGGATGTACAATGAGCAGTTCTTC. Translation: CATSRQGGMYNEQFF.

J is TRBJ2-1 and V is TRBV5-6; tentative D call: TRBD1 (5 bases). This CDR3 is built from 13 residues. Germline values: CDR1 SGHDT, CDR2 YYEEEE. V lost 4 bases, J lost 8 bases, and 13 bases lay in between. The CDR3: CASSPEQVYEQFF. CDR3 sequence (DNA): TGTGCCAGCAGCCCAGAACAGGTCTATGAGCAGTTCTTC.

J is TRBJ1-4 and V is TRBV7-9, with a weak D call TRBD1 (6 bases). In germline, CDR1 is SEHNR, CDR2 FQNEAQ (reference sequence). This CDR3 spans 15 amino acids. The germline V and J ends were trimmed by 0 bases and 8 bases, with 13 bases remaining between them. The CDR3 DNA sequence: TGTGCCAGCAGCTTAGCGGGGGGGGCCGGGGAAAAACTGTTTTTT. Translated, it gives CASSLAGGAGEKLFF.

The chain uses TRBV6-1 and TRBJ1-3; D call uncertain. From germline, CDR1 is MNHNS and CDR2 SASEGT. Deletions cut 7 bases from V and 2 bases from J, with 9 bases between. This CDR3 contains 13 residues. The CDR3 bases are TGTGCCAGCACTGAGACACCTGGAAACACCATATATTTT. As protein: CASTETPGNTIYF.

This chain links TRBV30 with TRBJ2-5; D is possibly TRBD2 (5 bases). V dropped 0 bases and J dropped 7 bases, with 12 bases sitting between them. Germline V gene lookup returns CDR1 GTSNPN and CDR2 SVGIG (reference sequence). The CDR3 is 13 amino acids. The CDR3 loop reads CAWSVDGVGTQYF. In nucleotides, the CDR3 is TGTGCCTGGAGTGTAGACGGGGTAGGGACCCAGTACTTC. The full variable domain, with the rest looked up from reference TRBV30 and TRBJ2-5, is SQTIHQWPATLVQPVGSPLSLECTVEGTSNPNLYWYRQAAGRGLQLLFYSVGIGQISSEVPQNLSASRPQDRQFILSSKKLLLSDSGFYLCAWSVDGVGTQYFGPGTRLLVL.

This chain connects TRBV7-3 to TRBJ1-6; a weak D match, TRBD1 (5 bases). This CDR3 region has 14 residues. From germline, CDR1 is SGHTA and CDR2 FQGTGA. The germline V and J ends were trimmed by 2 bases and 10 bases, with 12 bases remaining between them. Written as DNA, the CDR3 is TGTGCCAGCAGCTTACAGGGAAGGAGCTCACCCCTCCACTTT. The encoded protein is CASSLQGRSSPLHF.

The CDR3, as DNA: TGTGCCTGGAATATAGCGGGAGGCTACGAGCAGTACTTC. It is translated as CAWNIAGGYEQYF. The genes are TRBV30 and TRBJ2-7, with TRBD2 identical over 10 bases. Trimming removed 4 bases from V and 3 bases from J; junction bases left unmatched: 3. The CDR3 has 13 residues. Germline assignment: CDR1 GTSNPN and CDR2 SVGIG (reference sequence).

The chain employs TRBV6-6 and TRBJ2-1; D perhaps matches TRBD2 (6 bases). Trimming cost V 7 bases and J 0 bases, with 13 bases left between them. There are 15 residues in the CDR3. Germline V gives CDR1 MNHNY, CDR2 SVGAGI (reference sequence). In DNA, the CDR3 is TGTGCCAGCACCGAAGGAGGGAGCTCCTACAATGAGCAGTTCTTC. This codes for CASTEGGSSYNEQFF.

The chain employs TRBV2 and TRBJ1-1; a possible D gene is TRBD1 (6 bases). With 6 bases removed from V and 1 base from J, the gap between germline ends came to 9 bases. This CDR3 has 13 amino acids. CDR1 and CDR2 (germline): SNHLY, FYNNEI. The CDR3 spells CASSRTANTEAFF. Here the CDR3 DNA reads TGTGCCAGCAGCAGGACAGCGAACACTGAAGCTTTCTTT.

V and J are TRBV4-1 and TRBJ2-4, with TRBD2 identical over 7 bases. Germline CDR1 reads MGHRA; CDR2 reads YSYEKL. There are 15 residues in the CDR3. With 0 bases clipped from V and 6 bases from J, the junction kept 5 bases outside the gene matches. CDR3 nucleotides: TGCGCCAGCAGCCAAGAGGGGGGGTTCGGAAACATTCAGTACTTC. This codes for CASSQEGGFGNIQYF.

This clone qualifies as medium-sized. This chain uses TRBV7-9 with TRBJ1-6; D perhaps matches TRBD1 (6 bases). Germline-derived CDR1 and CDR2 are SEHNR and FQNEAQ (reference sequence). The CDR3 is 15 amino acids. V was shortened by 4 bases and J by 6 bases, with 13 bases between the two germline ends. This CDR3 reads CASSSAGEFNSPLHF. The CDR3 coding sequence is TGTGCCAGCAGCTCCGCAGGGGAATTTAATTCACCCCTCCACTTT.

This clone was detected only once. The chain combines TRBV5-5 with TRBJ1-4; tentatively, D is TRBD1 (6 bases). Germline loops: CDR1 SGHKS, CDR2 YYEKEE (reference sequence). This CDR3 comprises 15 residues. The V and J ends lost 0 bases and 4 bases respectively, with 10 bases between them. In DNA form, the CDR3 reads TGTGCCAGCAGCTTGGGGGGGACAATTAATGAAAAACTGTTTTTT. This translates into CASSLGGTINEKLFF.

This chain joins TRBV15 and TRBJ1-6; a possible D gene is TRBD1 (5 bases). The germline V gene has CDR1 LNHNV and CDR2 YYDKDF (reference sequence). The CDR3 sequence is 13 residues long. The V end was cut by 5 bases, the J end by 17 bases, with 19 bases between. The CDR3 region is CATSGGPERGIHF. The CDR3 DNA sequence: TGTGCCACCAGCGGGGGACCGGAGCGGGGGATCCACTTT. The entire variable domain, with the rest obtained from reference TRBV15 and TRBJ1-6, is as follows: DAMVIQNPRYQVTQFGKPVTLSCSQTLNHNVMYWYQQKSSQAPKLLFHYYDKDFNNEADTPDNFQSRRPNTSFCFLDIRSPGLGDTAMYLCATSGGPERGIHFGNGTRLTVT.

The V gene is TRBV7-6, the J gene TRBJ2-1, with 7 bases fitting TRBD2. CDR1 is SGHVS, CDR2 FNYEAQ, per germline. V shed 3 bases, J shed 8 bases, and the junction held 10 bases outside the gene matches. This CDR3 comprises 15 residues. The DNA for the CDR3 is TGTGCCAGCAGCTTGAGCGGGATCCCTGGCGATGAGCAGTTCTTC. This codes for CASSLSGIPGDEQFF.

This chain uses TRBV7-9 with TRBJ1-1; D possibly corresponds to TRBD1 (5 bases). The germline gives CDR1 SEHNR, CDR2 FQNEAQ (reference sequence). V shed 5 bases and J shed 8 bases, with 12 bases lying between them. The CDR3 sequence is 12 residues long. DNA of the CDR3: TGTGCCAGCAGCCAACAGGACCCCGAAGCTTTCTTT. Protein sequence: CASSQQDPEAFF.

This CDR3 reads CASSPGVGRYNEQFF. The CDR3 nucleotides read TGTGCCAGCAGCCCCGGAGTCGGGAGGTACAATGAGCAGTTCTTC. The chain is built from TRBV7-6 and TRBJ2-1; 7 nucleotides line up with TRBD2. The J segment lost 4 bases and the V segment lost 5 bases, leaving 8 bases of the junction unmatched. There are 15 residues in the CDR3. Germline CDR1 is SGHVS and CDR2 is FNYEAQ. Supplemented by reference TRBV7-6 and TRBJ2-1, the full variable domain reads GAGVSQSPRYKVTKRGQDVALRCDPISGHVSLYWYRQALGQGPEFLTYFNYEAQQDKSGLPNDRFSAERPEGSISTLTIQRTEQRDSAMYRCASSPGVGRYNEQFFGPGTRLTVL.

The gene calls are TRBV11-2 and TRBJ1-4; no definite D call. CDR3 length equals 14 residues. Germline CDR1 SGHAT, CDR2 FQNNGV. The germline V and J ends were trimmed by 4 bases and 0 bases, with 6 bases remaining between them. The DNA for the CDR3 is TGTGCCAGCAGCTACGCGGCAACTAATGAAAAACTGTTTTTT. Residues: CASSYAATNEKLFF. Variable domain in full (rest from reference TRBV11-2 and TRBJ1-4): EAGVAQSPRYKIIEKRQSVAFWCNPISGHATLYWYQQILGQGPKLLIQFQNNGVVDDSQLPKDRFSAERLKGVDSTLKIQPAKLEDSAVYLCASSYAATNEKLFFGSGTQLSVL.

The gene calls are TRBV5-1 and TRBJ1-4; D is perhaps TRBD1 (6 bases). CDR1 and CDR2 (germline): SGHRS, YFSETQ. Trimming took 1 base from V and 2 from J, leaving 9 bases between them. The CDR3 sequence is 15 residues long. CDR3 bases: TGCGCCAGCAGCTTGACAGGGCTGACTAATGAAAAACTGTTTTTT. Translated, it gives CASSLTGLTNEKLFF.